This paragraph reports one TCR beta chain. This entry belongs to a study of T cell responses to AZD1222 COVID-19 vaccine. Germline V lookup: CDR1 SNHLY, CDR2 FYNNEI. Germline trimming cut 4 bases from V and 2 bases from J; bases unmatched to any gene: 4. CDR3 length: 14 amino acids. Sequenced by immunoSEQ multiplex PCR; TCRdb stores in-frame clones only, minus some. This sample has 150,000 to 200,000 clones, with more than 85% found just once. The V call is TRBV2, the J call TRBJ1-2; 7 bases align to TRBD1. The sequence was obtained from an adult in good health. Sample: peripheral blood, taken on day 0 of AZD1222 vaccination. The CDR3 region has the DNA TGTGCCAGCAGTGTCCAGGGGGGGAACTATGGCTACACCTTC. It encodes CASSVQGGNYGYTF. The full variable domain, rest sourced from reference TRBV2 and TRBJ1-2, is EPEVTQTPSHQVTQMGQEVILRCVPISNHLYFYWYRQILGQKVEFLVSFYNNEISEKSEIFDDQFSVERPDGSNFTLKIRSTKLEDSAMYFCASSVQGGNYGYTFGSGTRLTVV.